Sequencing of this T cell receptor beta chain was carried out in a study of OX40 agonist ivuxolimab in advanced cancers. The study's findings and limits: Clonal expansion was seen in CD4+ and CD8+ blood T cells by week 6 at 0.1 to 3.0 mg/kg. Expanded peripheral T cell antigen specificity was not determined. In the 0.1-3.0 mg/kg groups, partial responders showed among the lowest expansion.

Only in-frame clones appear in the TCRdb table, and some are missing; sequencing was by immunoSEQ multiplex PCR. The sample contains about 88,000 clones, roughly 85% of which appear only once. The CDR3 is 16 amino acids. J was trimmed by 5 bases and V by 5 bases; bases with no gene match: 16. CDR1 is SGHRS, CDR2 YFSETQ, per germline. About this clone itself: Its antigen is as yet unknown.

The gene calls are TRBV5-1 and TRBJ2-7, with 7 bases fitting TRBD1. This receptor was taken from an adult with an advanced solid tumor such as melanoma, head and neck, liver or kidney cancer. The sample here was CD4+ or CD8+ T cells sorted from blood, taken in a trial of the OX40 agonist ivuxolimab. The CDR3 here is CASRLNSRGGLDEQYF. CDR3 nucleotide sequence: TGCGCCAGCAGACTTAACTCGAGAGGGGGCTTAGACGAGCAGTACTTC.